This T cell receptor beta chain was obtained from a study of cytomegalovirus exposure and HLA in healthy donors (dated by TCRdb to 2017 to 2019). Background on the whole study: An earlier analysis of around 600 of the donors reported 250 to 300 Gb of sequence data and some 120 million unique TCR beta sequences from about 200 million T cells. Around 320 gigabases of sequencing data and approximately 85 million unique TCR sequences were included in an early release covering roughly 600 HLA-typed donors. Of the approximately 400 genotyped donors, over 80% were placed in the genetic ancestry cluster associated with self-reported Caucasian donors. The study aimed to test whether signatures of past pathogen exposure could be identified by cataloging public T cell receptors. Using immunosequencing, the study profiled T cell repertoires from 500 to 800 subjects and related those repertoires to cytomegalovirus serostatus. Along with the roughly 670-subject first cohort, a separate validation cohort of 120 different subjects was used. High-throughput TCR immunosequencing, statistical association of individual TCRs with disease status, and machine learning were combined to predict cytomegalovirus infection status. To study patterns of TCR occurrence, a later analysis re-analyzed previously published TCR beta repertoires from 666 donors and added high-resolution HLA genotyping. Rather than drawing on any new phenotypic data, the later analysis identified candidate immune exposures from TCR beta sequences and the way those sequences occurred across donors. An earlier analysis of fewer than 700 of the donors applied high-throughput TCR beta sequencing to assess whether each TCR beta V gene segment acted as functional or pseudogenic. Donor age, sex, ethnicity and CMV serostatus were compiled together with the repertoire data. Genome-wide SNP genotypes for about 65% of the roughly 700 donors were used in a later genetic analysis, which treated that subset as a discovery cohort. Every repertoire in the discovery cohort had been generated on one and the same sequencing platform. HLA typing included class I and class II loci at four-digit resolution. Typing coverage varied by locus: roughly 629-640 donors for A, B, C, DRB1 and DQB1; roughly 560 for DQA1; over 600 for DPA1; approximately 450 for DPB1. Roughly 5 DR-DQ haplotypes were handled as single units for association and clustering because linkage in the cohort was strong. Among about 400 genotyped donors of the cohort, an average of around 220,000 unique TCR beta nucleotide sequences was sequenced per donor, of which 15% to 20% were non-productive. What the work shows at the level of the full study, not this receptor alone: A later genetic analysis associated a missense DCLRE1C variant with V-gene and J-gene trimming of TCR beta chains, and an independent cohort replicated the association. A later analysis found that TCR association rates varied across HLA loci, with DRB1 alleles showing the most associated TCRs and HLA-C alleles the fewest. Specific HLA alleles were associated with roughly 16,000 TCR beta sequences at a false discovery rate of 0.05 in a later analysis. In this cohort, only TCR beta chains were sequenced, and detectable features were limited by the absence of alpha or paired-chain data. Approximately 16 rarely observed V segments, including chromosome 9 orphons, were excluded from the earlier analysis of just under 600 of the donors because counts were too low. In a later analysis, HLA-associated TCR beta chains showed more clonal expansion and lower generation probabilities than non-associated chains that were equally common. Linkage disequilibrium might explain the correlated functional status among segregating V segments, but an unknown experimental factor could not be excluded. Because HLA typing was missing for some donors at each locus, association tests included only the typed subset. Cytomegalovirus status was reported to be diagnosed by the classifier with high specificity and sensitivity in both the original and validation cohorts. A later genetic analysis reported fewer N-insertions in productive TCRs among donors in an Asian-associated ancestry cluster than the roughly 640-donor mean. A cluster of highly shared sequence variants was judged likely to be a technical artifact of the sequencing pipeline. In vitro tests confirmed that three of the cytomegalovirus-associated TCR beta chains recognize cytomegalovirus antigens. Most TCR sequences were observed very rarely across donors, whereas some public TCRs were present in many individuals. According to the authors, the approach could potentially be generalized to other disease states and immunological phenotypes. In the study, about 150 TCR beta chains were listed as associated with cytomegalovirus. A further reported finding was that TCR beta sequences accurately predicted the HLA-A and HLA-B alleles for most subjects in the first cohort. Most CMV-associated TCR beta chains appeared to be HLA-restricted in a later analysis, and the HLA associations seemed to be driven largely by CMV exposure. Broadly in line with IMGT annotations, most TCR beta V segments showed up in productive rearrangements about 87% or about 30% of the time in an earlier analysis of roughly 590 of the donors. CMV serostatus was the only immune exposure information available for the cohort. Some IMGT-functional V segments, including TRBV6-2 and TRBV6-3, could not be told apart with the 87-base-pair reads, so those segments were excluded. Roughly uniform sequencing depth across donors was assumed in presence/absence analyses, although this assumption may not hold. Strong co-occurrence of HLA alleles, especially DR and DQ, made assigning TCR associations to individual alleles difficult. A later analysis reported that several top co-occurrence clusters appeared linked to parvovirus B19, influenza, CMV and Epstein-Barr virus.

The CDR3, cysteine through phenylalanine, is 14 amino acids long. Here the CDR3 DNA is all that survives: 42 bases in frame from base 1. V is pared back by 0 bases and J by 5 bases, with 13 bases lying between the germline termini. According to the germline V gene, CDR1 reads SQVTM and CDR2 reads ANQGSEA. Library construction relied on the immunoSEQ multiplex PCR assay. The multiplex PCR relied on a mix of 60 forward primers for TCR Vbeta segments and 13 reverse primers for TCR Jbeta segments. The CDR3 region of rearranged TCR beta genes was amplified from genomic DNA by a multiplex PCR assay. On the Illumina HiSeq System, the amplified TCR beta libraries were sequenced as 87-base-pair reads. On the authors' methods: Across the 600 to 700 repertoires, a later analysis counted 60 million to 90 million unique TCR beta chains, around 10 million of which were shared by at least two donors. To remove PCR and sequencing errors, raw reads were error-corrected and collapsed into unique sequences using a nearest-neighbor algorithm that merged closely related sequences. CDR3 sequences were aligned to IMGT reference sequences to assign V, D and J gene segments. Each retained sequence needed at least a six-nucleotide match to both a V gene segment and a J gene segment. Rearrangements were classified as productive when the CDR3 lacked stop codons and remained in frame with V and J, and all other rearrangements were classified as non-productive. Following IMGT convention, CDR3 was defined as the stretch from the second conserved V-encoded cysteine up to the conserved J-encoded phenylalanine. The earlier analysis of a few hundred of the donors excluded sequences that lacked an unambiguous match to a single V gene segment. An earlier analysis of under 750 of the donors called V segments functional above 56.7% productive rearrangements and segregating when the between-donor standard deviation exceeded 5%. A statistical classification framework was built for diagnosing cytomegalovirus status from the catalog of TCR beta chain sequences. A later analysis assigned V and J genes by comparing TCR nucleotide sequences with IMGT/GENE-DB human TR gene sequences. A later analysis assigned CDR3 sequences and most-parsimonious VDJ recombination scenarios with the TCRdist pipeline. In a later analysis, each TCR beta chain was defined by its CDR3 amino acid sequence together with its V-gene family, and reads lacking a unique V-gene family were excluded. A later analysis removed 500 to 650 highly shared, low-generation-probability nucleotide sequences to deal with suspected cross-contamination and a sequencing artifact. A later analysis calculated a clonal expansion index for each public chain from normalized within-repertoire ranks of inferred template counts. A later analysis computed generation probabilities with a VDJ recombination model fitted to out-of-frame rearrangements, and checked the results against IGoR. A later analysis scored TCR-TCR, TCR-HLA and TCR-CMV co-occurrence with hypergeometric tests, applying a repertoire-size bias correction to TCR pairs. To estimate false discovery rates, a later analysis permuted the HLA or CMV assignments 20 times. A later analysis grouped co-occurring TCRs with DBSCAN, adding TCRdist sequence similarity when clustering within HLA-allele-positive subsets. Co-occurrence clustering excluded repertoires with fewer than 30,000 or more than 120,000 public chains, plus five with anomalous nucleotide sharing. Held by TCRdb, this immuneACCESS table contains in-frame sequences only and omits some clones. Under half of the omission traces to an unresolved V gene where checked; the cause of the rest is unknown. V and J calls and clone size are as listed in that table; D and trimming were resolved from the DNA. Here the sample has about 170,000 clones; roughly 80% occur a single time. Of the sample, about 0.77% falls within the top ten clones.

The cohort was made up of roughly 670 healthy bone marrow donors. At the time of sampling, all cohort members were nominally healthy, though unrecorded immune exposures were likely present. The donor was CMV seronegative and belonged to the group of under 400 seronegative cohort members. Each donor provided a peripheral blood sample, and peripheral blood mononuclear cells were used for TCR beta sequencing. Genomic DNA extraction from the blood cell samples was performed with the Qiagen DNeasy Blood Extraction Kit. Concerning this clone itself: Its antigen target is currently unknown. Base qualities are missing; no much larger clone stands one base away.

The sample was PBMCs. Rearrangement joined TRBV29-1 to TRBJ2-5, with TRBD2 tentatively as D gene (5 bases match). This clonotype was obtained from a woman between 18 and 30 years old in good health and CMV-seronegative. Read as DNA, the sequence is TGCAGCGTTGAAGAGTGGAGAGGGATGGAGACCCAGTACTTC. This gives the protein CSVEEWRGMETQYF.